What follows is one T cell receptor (beta chain) and its context. Trimming took 3 bases from V and 1 from J, leaving 6 bases between them. The V gene's germline CDR1 is SGHTA and CDR2 FQGNSA. There are 13 residues in the CDR3. The data were obtained in a study of blood T cell repertoires in COVID-19. For the study at large: Acute-phase and convalescent COVID-19 samples originated in the United States, Italy and Spain.

Original processing methods: Cell counts per sample came from amplifying reference gene primers. Measured with immunoSEQ multiplex PCR; TCRdb has only the in-frame clones, and not every one. From that table come the V and J calls and clone size; the DNA was used to work out D and trimming. This sample carries 100,000 to 150,000 clones, more than 60% of them seen once, and the ten largest clones take approximately 2.4%. The V gene is TRBV7-2, the J gene TRBJ1-1; D gene unclear. Material for sequencing was peripheral blood. The TCR sequence derives from a man between 65 and 85 years old with acute or convalescent COVID-19. The CDR3 here is CASSLQQNTEAFF. The CDR3 bases are TGTGCCAGCAGCTTGCAACAGAACACTGAAGCTTTCTTT.